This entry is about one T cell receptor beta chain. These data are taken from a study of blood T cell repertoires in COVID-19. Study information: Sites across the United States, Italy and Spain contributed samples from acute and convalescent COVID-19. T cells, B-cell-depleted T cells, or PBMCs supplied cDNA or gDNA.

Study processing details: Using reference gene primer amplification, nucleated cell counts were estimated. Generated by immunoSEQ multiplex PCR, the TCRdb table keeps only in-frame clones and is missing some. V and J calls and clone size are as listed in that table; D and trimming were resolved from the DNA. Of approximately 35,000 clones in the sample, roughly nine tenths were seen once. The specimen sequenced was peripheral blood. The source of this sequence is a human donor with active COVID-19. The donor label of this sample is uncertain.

Written as DNA, the CDR3 is TGTGCCAGCAGTCCAGGGGGGTACGAGCAGTACTTC. Its protein is CASSPGGYEQYF. The V call is TRBV6-6, the J call TRBJ2-7, with a weak D call TRBD1 (7 bases). The germline CDR1 and CDR2 sequences are MNHNY and SVGAGI (reference sequence). Between the trimmed V and J ends, which lost 5 bases and 4 bases, there was a span of 9 bases. The CDR3 loop spans 12 amino acids.